This record looks at one TCR beta chain sequence and its context. The antigen is unknown. The time point: newly diagnosed, previously untreated cHL patient sample. It was by magnetic negative selection that CD4+ T cells were purified from thawed PBMCs. Some clones are missing from TCRdb's copy, which holds only in-frame ones; the method was immunoSEQ multiplex PCR. Of tens of thousands of clones in the sample, roughly 89% are singletons; the top ten hold about 0.24%. The V segment lost 3 bases and the J segment 3 bases; nucleotides outside the gene matches: 5. The CDR3 sequence is 16 residues long. Germline V CDR1 and CDR2: LNHNV, YYDKDF (reference sequence). These data come from a study of PD-1 blockade in classical Hodgkin lymphoma. Notes on the study in general: TCR diversity at baseline was reported to be reduced in newly diagnosed patients relative to healthy donors. There remain no defined causes for the repertoire differences, which possibly reflect disease activity or prior therapy.

The receptor comes from a human donor with classical Hodgkin lymphoma. The chain is built from TRBV15 and TRBJ1-5, with 10 bases fitting TRBD1. Sequenced: CD4+ T cells from blood. The CDR3 region is CATSSRQGAFNQPQHF. CDR3 nucleotide sequence: TGTGCCACCAGCAGCCGACAGGGGGCATTCAATCAGCCCCAGCATTTT.